The rows below give T cell receptor beta chains drawn from one sample of a study of beta chain features in type 1 diabetes. Some clones are missing from TCRdb's copy, which holds only in-frame ones; the method was immunoSEQ multiplex PCR. The data hold 130,000 or so clones, with 9% to 10% observed a single time. The specimen sequenced was central memory CD4+ T cells from blood. These receptors were collected from a woman between 40 and 55 years old in good health. Each CDR3 is given with its conserved first and last residue. A D gene is named only where the DNA matches it firmly. Where a row states a size, it is once, few, many or the class of an expanded clone; other rows omit it.

J gene | CDR3 length | D gene | clone size | V gene | CDR3 DNA | CDR3 protein
TRBJ1-1 | 15 | . | . | TRBV7-9 | TGTGCCAGCAGCGCCGGAGGAATGGACGGCCGTGCAGCTTTCTTT | CASSAGGMDGRAAFF
TRBJ1-6 | 16 | . | . | TRBV7-6 | TGTGCCAGCAGCTTAGGAACAGGACAAAGTAATTCACCCCTCCACTTT | CASSLGTGQSNSPLHF
TRBJ2-3 | 13 | . | . | TRBV7-2 | TGTGCCAGCAGCGTCTTTAACACAGATACGCAGTATTTT | CASSVFNTDTQYF
TRBJ2-3 | 16 | TRBD2 | . | TRBV18 | TGTGCCAGCTCACGGGAGACTAGCGGGGTAGCAGATACGCAGTATTTT | CASSRETSGVADTQYF
TRBJ2-1 | 15 | TRBD1 | many | TRBV6-5 | TGTGCCAGCAGGACCGGGACAGGGCCGTACAATGAGCAGTTCTTC | CASRTGTGPYNEQFF
TRBJ1-1 | 14 | TRBD1 | few | TRBV2 | TGTGCCAGCAGTGCTCGACAGGGGACGACTGAAGCTTTCTTT | CASSARQGTTEAFF
TRBJ1-4 | 15 | . | few | TRBV5-1 | TGCGCCAGCAGCTTGGCTGGGACAAGGCTAGACGAACTGTTTTTT | CASSLAGTRLDELFF
TRBJ1-2 | 10 | . | . | TRBV20-1 | TGCAGTGTTAAGGAGAGTGGCTACACCTTC | CSVKESGYTF
TRBJ2-7 | 13 | TRBD1 | . | TRBV5-1 | TGCGCCAGCAGCTACGGACAGGGGGCAGGGGGAAACTTC | CASSYGQGAGGNF
TRBJ1-6 | 15 | TRBD1 | . | TRBV11-2 | TGTGCCAGCAGCTTAGCTGGAGCAGGGGGCTCACCCCTCCACTTT | CASSLAGAGGSPLHF
TRBJ2-2 | 16 | . | . | TRBV1 | TGCACCAGCAGCCTGCCCCGGGACAGGGGTTCCGGGGAGCTGTTTTTT | CTSSLPRDRGSGELFF
TRBJ2-1 | 13 | . | few | TRBV10-3 | TGTGCCATCAAAACCGATACAGGGCATGAGCAGTTCTTC | CAIKTDTGHEQFF
TRBJ1-3 | 15 | . | . | TRBV5-1 | TGCGCCAGCAGCCCGGAGGGACCGCGTGGGGACACCATATATTTT | CASSPEGPRGDTIYF
TRBJ2-7 | 12 | . | few | TRBV18 | TGTGCCAGCTCACTTATAACCTACGAGCAGTACTTC | CASSLITYEQYF
TRBJ2-3 | 16 | TRBD2 | . | TRBV11-2 | TGTGCCAGCAGCTTGGAGCGGGGGGCGGCCCTAGATACGCAGTATTTT | CASSLERGAALDTQYF
TRBJ2-5 | 15 | . | few | TRBV29-1 | TGCAGCGTCGCCCAAGGAGCGACTGGAGAAGGGACCCAGTACTTC | CSVAQGATGEGTQYF
TRBJ2-7 | 15 | . | . | TRBV6-1 | TGTGCCAGCAGCGATGCTAGCGCCGGGCGTAGCGAGCAGTACTTC | CASSDASAGRSEQYF
TRBJ2-3 | 15 | . | few | TRBV9 | TGTGCCAGCAGCGTCCCGGCAGGGAAAAGAGATACGCAGTATTTT | CASSVPAGKRDTQYF
TRBJ1-1 | 13 | . | few | TRBV5-1 | TGCGCCAGCAGCAGCGGAGGACAGTCTGAAGCTTTCTTT | CASSSGGQSEAFF
TRBJ1-5 | 11 | . | many | TRBV5-1 | TGCGCCAGCAGCTCGTATCAGCCCCAGCATTTT | CASSSYQPQHF
TRBJ1-2 | 13 | . | . | TRBV6-1 | TGTGCCAGCAGTGTTTCGCAGGGGAACGGCTACACCTTC | CASSVSQGNGYTF